This entry describes one T cell receptor (beta chain). Per germline, CDR1 MNHEY and CDR2 SVGAGI. The ends were cut back, 7 bases at V and 5 bases at J, with 17 bases in the middle. The CDR3 has 14 residues. This sample stems from a study of blood T cell repertoires in COVID-19. Authors' processing steps: Scientists estimated how many nucleated cells there were by amplifying reference gene primers. Some clones are missing from TCRdb's copy, which holds only in-frame ones; the method was immunoSEQ multiplex PCR. V, J and clone size are taken as reported in that table, and D and trimming were inferred from the DNA itself. In the table there are some 200,000 clones, around 87% of which are singletons.

The receptor's source is a man aged 18 to 30 with active or convalescent COVID-19. The sample comprised peripheral blood. The chain links TRBV6-5 to TRBJ1-2, with D perhaps matching TRBD1 (6 bases). CDR3 protein: CASIQPGTPYGYTF. CDR3 nucleotide sequence: TGTGCCAGCATCCAACCCGGGACACCGTATGGCTACACCTTC.